The rows below give T cell receptor beta chains drawn from one sample of a study of OX40 agonist ivuxolimab in advanced cancers. TCRdb's table, derived via immunoSEQ multiplex PCR, lists solely in-frame clones and lacks some. The sample contains some 65,000 clones, around 84% of which appear only once. This sample comprised CD4+ or CD8+ T cells sorted from blood, obtained in a trial of the OX40 agonist ivuxolimab. Every receptor here comes from an adult with an advanced solid tumor such as melanoma, head and neck, liver or kidney cancer. Each CDR3 is given with its conserved first and last residue. D genes are given only for firm matches. Clone size appears in some rows only: once, few, many, or a class for an expanded clone.

>TRBJ2-3|.|TRBD1|TRBV27
TGTGCCAGCAGGGATGCCCGGGACAGGAGCACAGATACGCAGTATTTT
CASRDARDRSTDTQYF
>TRBJ1-2|.|.|TRBV5-8
TGTGCCAGCAGCTTGATCCGGGGAGGAGGCTATGGCTACACCTTC
CASSLIRGGGYGYTF
>TRBJ1-4|once|.|TRBV4-1
TGCGCCAGCAGCCAAGTAGGCTTGGAAAAACTGTTTTTT
CASSQVGLEKLFF
>TRBJ1-2|.|.|TRBV7-9
TGTGCCAGCACCCTAGCCGGGGGGAGAGGCTACACCTTC
CASTLAGGRGYTF
>TRBJ2-4|.|.|TRBV7-3
TGTGCCAGCAGCTTGGCGTTTGGAAACATTCAGTACTTC
CASSLAFGNIQYF
>TRBJ2-3|.|.|TRBV30
TGTGCCTGGAGTGTACTTGTCGGTCATACGCAGTATTTT
CAWSVLVGHTQYF
>TRBJ2-1|once|TRBD1|TRBV2
TGTGCCAGCACCCCGGGACAGTACAATGAGCAGTTCTTC
CASTPGQYNEQFF
>TRBJ1-5|few|.|TRBV28
TGTGCCAGCAGTTTCCTCGAACGGCCCCAGCATTTT
CASSFLERPQHF
>TRBJ2-7|.|.|TRBV10-3
TGTGCCATCAGTCTTGGACAGATCTACGAGCAGTACTTC
CAISLGQIYEQYF
>TRBJ2-7|few|.|TRBV11-3
TGTGCCAGCAGCTTAGGAGGCCCCGGGACCACCTCCTACGAGCAGTACTTC
CASSLGGPGTTSYEQYF
>TRBJ2-5|.|.|TRBV7-7
TGTGCCAGCAGCGAATTCCCGGGACCCCAAGAGACCCAGTACTTC
CASSEFPGPQETQYF
>TRBJ1-1|.|TRBD1|TRBV5-1
TGCGCCAGCAGCTTGCGGACAGGGGGCCAAAGGAACACTGAAGCTTTCTTT
CASSLRTGGQRNTEAFF
>TRBJ2-7|.|TRBD1|TRBV11-2
TGTGCCAGCAGCTTAGAACAGGGGTATTCCTACGAGCAGTACTTC
CASSLEQGYSYEQYF
>TRBJ2-7|.|.|TRBV2
TGTGCCAGCAGGTTAGCGGCTTGGGAGCAGTACTTC
CASRLAAWEQYF
>TRBJ1-2|.|.|TRBV20-1
TGCAGTGCCCCGCGGGGGCCTGGCTACACCTTC
CSAPRGPGYTF
>TRBJ2-1|.|.|TRBV18
TGTGCCAGCTCACCTAGTATTGCTGAGCAGTTCTTC
CASSPSIAEQFF
>TRBJ2-1|.|TRBD2|TRBV27
TGTGCCAGCAGTGACGTCGGACTAGCGGGAAATAATGAGCAGTTCTTC
CASSDVGLAGNNEQFF
>TRBJ2-7|once|.|TRBV7-3
TGTGCCAGCAGCTTAAACGGCGGACCCTTCTACGAGCAGTACTTC
CASSLNGGPFYEQYF
>TRBJ1-1|.|.|TRBV2
TGTGCCAGCAGACGGACATTGAACACTGAAGCTTTCTTT
CASRRTLNTEAFF
>TRBJ1-5|few|TRBD1|TRBV18
TGTGCCAGCTCACCAATGGACAGGGCAGGAAGCAATCAGCCCCAGCATTTT
CASSPMDRAGSNQPQHF
>TRBJ1-3|.|TRBD1|TRBV6-5
TGTGCCAGCAGACGACAGGGCTCTGGAAACACCATATATTTT
CASRRQGSGNTIYF
>TRBJ2-5|once|.|TRBV11-1
TGTGCCAGCAGCTTATCAGCGGACCCCCAAGAGACCCAGTACTTC
CASSLSADPQETQYF
>TRBJ2-2|.|.|TRBV5-1
TGCGCCAGCAGCTTGGGAGGGGGATACACCGGGGAGCTGTTTTTT
CASSLGGGYTGELFF
>TRBJ1-1|.|.|TRBV2
TGTGCCAGCAGTGCAGACATGAACACTGAAGCTTTCTTT
CASSADMNTEAFF
>TRBJ2-2|.|.|TRBV10-3
TGTGCCATCAGTGAGTCGAGCAGATCGAACACCGGGGAGCTGTTTTTT
CAISESSRSNTGELFF
>TRBJ2-1|.|TRBD1|TRBV5-1
TGCGCCAGCAGCTCTACAGGGGTCCTCTACAATGAGCAGTTCTTC
CASSSTGVLYNEQFF
>TRBJ1-1|.|.|TRBV5-1
TGCGCCAGCAGGGTAAGGGAGAGGATGGCTGAAGCTTTCTTT
CASRVRERMAEAFF
>TRBJ1-4|.|TRBD1|TRBV2
TGTGCCAGCCAATGGGCAGGGACAGGGGATGAAAAACTGTTTTTT
CASQWAGTGDEKLFF
>TRBJ2-1|.|TRBD1|TRBV2
TGTGCCAGCAGTGAGGATCTAGGGGGCTTGGATGAGCAGTTCTTC
CASSEDLGGLDEQFF
>TRBJ1-1|.|.|TRBV2
TGTGCCAGCAGTTTGGGAGGGAACACTGAAGCTTTCTTT
CASSLGGNTEAFF
>TRBJ2-3|.|TRBD1|TRBV19
TGTGCCAGTAGTCCCGGACAGGCCGGGTTTGCGCAGTATTTT
CASSPGQAGFAQYF
>TRBJ2-7|few|.|TRBV27
TGTGCCAGCAGTTTAAGTGGGAACGAGCAGTACTTC
CASSLSGNEQYF
>TRBJ1-4|.|.|TRBV19
TGTGCCAGTAGTATTGGTATCGGGCGGCTTAATGAAAAACTGTTTTTT
CASSIGIGRLNEKLFF
>TRBJ1-2|once|.|TRBV4-3
TGCGCCAGCAGCCAAGAACCCGTCGCTAACTATGGCTACACCTTC
CASSQEPVANYGYTF
>TRBJ2-1|.|TRBD1|TRBV16
TGTGCCAGCAGCCAATCGATCAGTAGGACAGGGGGGGATGACAATGAGCAGTTCTTC
CASSQSISRTGGDDNEQFF
>TRBJ1-5|.|.|TRBV6-5
TGTGCCAGCAGTTACTCGAGCGCGGAGAATCAGCCCCAGCATTTT
CASSYSSAENQPQHF
>TRBJ2-7|once|.|TRBV7-9
TGTGCCAGCAGCTTATCTATGGGCTACGAGCAGTACTTC
CASSLSMGYEQYF
>TRBJ1-1|.|.|TRBV30
TGTGCCTGGACCTTAGGGGCGAACACTGAAGCTTTCTTT
CAWTLGANTEAFF
>TRBJ2-1|.|.|TRBV10-2
TGCGCCAGCGAACAAGCGCGGGAGCAGTTCTTC
CASEQAREQFF